Following are 19 T cell receptor beta chains from one sample sequenced in a study of T-cell memory formation after mild COVID-19. TCRdb called the 5' RACE reads again in MiXCR, with one record for every CDR3 protein. The data contain 470,000 or so distinct CDR3 sequences, around a sixth of them singletons. The sample was PBMCs or a T cell subset sorted from them (not recorded which). The source of these receptors is an adult woman who had mild COVID-19 (a few samples of this study predate the infection). Cell type and time point are not known.

The V and J genes are TRBV7-9 and TRBJ1-1; perhaps TRBD1 as D (5 bases). The CDR3 extends over 13 amino acids. Germline loops: CDR1 SEHNR, CDR2 FQNEAQ (reference sequence). V lost 0 bases and J lost 9, with 11 bases in between. Written as DNA, the CDR3 is TGTGCCAGCAGCTTAGCATGGGGCGATAAAGCTTTCTTT. Protein product: CASSLAWGDKAFF.

In its sample, this clonotype was seen a few times. This chain joins TRBV12-3 or TRBV12-4 and TRBJ2-7; 14 positions agree with TRBD2. V shed 9 bases, J shed 4 bases, and the junction held 5 bases outside the gene matches. The CDR3 runs 14 residues. The CDR3 DNA reads as TGTGCCAGTGGGGGGACTAGCGGGAGTTACGAGCAGTACTTC. This sequence encodes CASGGTSGSYEQYF.

This clonotype has a single count. V is TRBV6-5 and J is TRBJ1-5; D is unresolved. CDR1 and CDR2 from the germline V gene are MNHEY and SVGAGI. V was clipped by 3 bases and J by 5 bases, with 11 bases between them. CDR3 size: 14 residues. The CDR3 loop reads CASSYLQTDQPQHF. CDR3 DNA: TGTGCCAGCAGTTATCTTCAGACCGATCAGCCCCAGCATTTT.

The chain links TRBV20-1 to TRBJ1-1; unclear D gene. The CDR3 covers 15 residues. Germline values: CDR1 DFQATT, CDR2 SNEGSKA (reference sequence). V lost 6 bases to trimming and J lost 3 bases, with 20 bases between them. The CDR3 loop reads CSAPPGPQQDTEAFF. The CDR3 nucleotides are TGCAGTGCCCCGCCGGGTCCCCAGCAGGACACTGAAGCTTTCTTT.

This clonotype occurred a few times. This rearrangement joins TRBV7-2 to TRBJ2-6; TRBD1 agrees at 7 bases. Trimming removed 5 bases from V and 3 bases from J; junction bases left unmatched: 13. Germline V CDR1 and CDR2: SGHTA, FQGNSA. This CDR3 has 18 amino acids. The DNA of the CDR3 is TGTGCCAGCAGCCCCAGGAAGGGGGCCATCGGTGGGGCCAACGTCCTGACTTTC. Its protein product is CASSPRKGAIGGANVLTF.

The DNA for the CDR3 is TGTGCCAGTAGTAGACTAGCGGGGATCCAAGAGACCCAGTACTTC. Translating it yields CASSRLAGIQETQYF. The rearrangement joins TRBV19 to TRBJ2-5, with TRBD2 identical over 11 bases. J was trimmed by 1 base and V by 4 bases; bases with no gene match: 2. CDR1 is LNHDA, CDR2 SQIVND, per germline (reference sequence). This CDR3 has 15 amino acids. The complete variable domain, with remaining parts taken from reference TRBV19 and TRBJ2-5, reads DGGITQSPKYLFRKEGQNVTLSCEQNLNHDAMYWYRQDPGQGLRLIYYSQIVNDFQKGDIAEGYSVSREKKESFPLTVTSAQKNPTAFYLCASSRLAGIQETQYFGPGTRLLVL.

The table lists this clonotype with many counts. The J gene is TRBJ2-3, the V gene TRBV25-1, with TRBD2 identical over 14 bases. Germline V lookup: CDR1 MGHDK, CDR2 SYGVNS. The CDR3 is 17 residues long. With V trimmed by 4 bases and J by 3 bases, 6 bases remained unmatched. CDR3 in amino acids: CASSGTSGGPRTDTQYF. CDR3 sequence (DNA): TGTGCCAGCAGTGGGACTAGCGGGGGGCCTCGAACAGATACGCAGTATTTT.

The table lists this clonotype with a few counts. The chain recombines TRBV6-6 with TRBJ1-1; 10 bases map to TRBD1. Losses at the gene ends were 9 bases for V and 1 base for J; bases not matched to a gene: 2. The CDR3 consists of 13 residues. Looked up from germline, CDR1 is MNHNY and CDR2 is SVGAGI (reference sequence). CDR3 sequence: CARRQGANTEAFF. The DNA of the CDR3 is TGTGCCAGGCGACAGGGGGCGAACACTGAAGCTTTCTTT.

The chain uses TRBV7-9 and TRBJ2-7, with D perhaps TRBD1 or TRBD2 (6 bases each). Germline CDR1 SEHNR, CDR2 FQNEAQ (reference sequence). The V end lost 5 bases, the J end lost 3 bases, and 11 bases lay between the germline ends. The CDR3 is 13 amino acids. CDR3 protein: CASSPGGLYEQYF. The CDR3 nucleotides are TGTGCCAGCAGCCCTGGGGGGCTCTACGAGCAGTACTTC.

A few counts support this clonotype. The chain couples TRBV4-1 to TRBJ2-2, with TRBD1 identical over 9 bases. The ends lost 4 bases at V and 4 bases at J; junction bases unmatched: 13. Germline CDR1 MGHRA, CDR2 YSYEKL. This CDR3 has 18 amino acids. The CDR3 here is CASSLQGQGLRSTGELFF. CDR3 DNA: TGCGCCAGCAGCCTCCAGGGACAGGGATTACGCAGCACCGGGGAGCTGTTTTTT.

This chain connects TRBV23-1 to TRBJ2-1; 7 nucleotides match TRBD1. TRBV23-1 is an ORF, with its function uncertain. V shed 4 bases and J 5 bases; nucleotides not matched to a gene: 5. This CDR3 contains 14 residues. The CDR3 coding sequence is TGCGCCAGCAGTCCCGCCGACAGGGACAATGAGCAGTTCTTC. This translates into CASSPADRDNEQFF.

The chain joins TRBV6-1 to TRBJ2-7; a possible D gene is TRBD1 (5 bases). In germline, CDR1 is MNHNS, CDR2 SASEGT. The CDR3 runs to 15 residues. Trimming stripped 0 bases from V and 3 bases from J, with 12 bases between. The CDR3 coding sequence is TGTGCCAGCAGTGAAGCGCTTCAGGGCTACTACGAGCAGTACTTC. Its protein product is CASSEALQGYYEQYF.

The V call is TRBV24-1, the J call TRBJ2-5, with 7 bases aligning to TRBD2. Germline V CDR1 and CDR2: KGHDR, SFDVKD. The CDR3 runs to 14 residues. V was clipped by 10 bases and J by 1 base; unmatched bases: 8. CDR3 residues: CATGGGAPQETQYF. CDR3 nucleotides: TGTGCCACGGGCGGGGGAGCGCCCCAAGAGACCCAGTACTTC.

The chain links TRBV6-6 to TRBJ1-1; D possibly corresponds to TRBD1 (6 bases). V lost 0 bases and J 0 bases, leaving 11 bases between the germline ends. CDR3 length: 16 residues. Germline-derived CDR1 and CDR2 are MNHNY and SVGAGI (reference sequence). The CDR3 nucleotides read TGTGCCAGCAGTTACTCCCCGACAGGACTGAACACTGAAGCTTTCTTT. The encoded protein is CASSYSPTGLNTEAFF.

The gene calls are TRBV2 and TRBJ1-5; possible D gene TRBD1, 5 bases. Per the germline V gene, CDR1 is SNHLY and CDR2 is FYNNEI. This CDR3 has 14 amino acids. Trimming stripped 6 bases from V and 4 bases from J, with 13 bases between. The CDR3 is CASREDTRNQPQHF. CDR3 DNA: TGTGCCAGCAGGGAGGACACTCGAAATCAGCCCCAGCATTTT.

This clonotype was seen at least ten times. The genes are TRBV6-5 and TRBJ1-1; D uncertain. CDR3 length: 13 amino acids. CDR1 and CDR2 (germline): MNHEY, SVGAGI. Deletions cut 4 bases from V and 0 bases from J, with 6 bases between. In nucleotides, the CDR3 is TGTGCCAGCAGTTCCCAGATGAACACTGAAGCTTTCTTT. It specifies CASSSQMNTEAFF.

This clonotype has at least ten counts. The rearrangement uses TRBV5-4 and TRBJ2-7; 10 bases map to TRBD1. Losses at the gene ends were 2 bases for V and 3 bases for J; bases not matched to a gene: 5. The length of the CDR3 is 15 residues. CDR1 and CDR2 from the germline V gene are SGHNT and YYREEE (reference sequence). The CDR3: CASSFRDRGRYEQYF. As DNA, the CDR3 is TGTGCCAGCAGCTTCCGCGACAGGGGGCGCTACGAGCAGTACTTC.

This clonotype occurred a few times. The chain has TRBV20-1 and TRBJ2-7; the match to TRBD1 covers 7 bases. CDR3 size: 14 residues. The germline gives CDR1 DFQATT, CDR2 SNEGSKA (reference sequence). V shed 5 bases and J 4 bases; nucleotides not matched to a gene: 11. The CDR3 loop reads CSAPGQVQGYEQYF. The CDR3 DNA sequence: TGCAGTGCTCCCGGACAGGTCCAAGGATACGAGCAGTACTTC.

The rearrangement uses TRBV2 and TRBJ1-1; 11 positions match TRBD1. The V and J ends lost 6 bases and 1 base, in that order; junction bases with no gene match: 7. Germline values: CDR1 SNHLY, CDR2 FYNNEI. There are 16 residues in the CDR3. In DNA, the CDR3 is TGTGCCAGCAGCCGGGACAGGGGGAAGGGGAACACTGAAGCTTTCTTT. This encodes CASSRDRGKGNTEAFF.